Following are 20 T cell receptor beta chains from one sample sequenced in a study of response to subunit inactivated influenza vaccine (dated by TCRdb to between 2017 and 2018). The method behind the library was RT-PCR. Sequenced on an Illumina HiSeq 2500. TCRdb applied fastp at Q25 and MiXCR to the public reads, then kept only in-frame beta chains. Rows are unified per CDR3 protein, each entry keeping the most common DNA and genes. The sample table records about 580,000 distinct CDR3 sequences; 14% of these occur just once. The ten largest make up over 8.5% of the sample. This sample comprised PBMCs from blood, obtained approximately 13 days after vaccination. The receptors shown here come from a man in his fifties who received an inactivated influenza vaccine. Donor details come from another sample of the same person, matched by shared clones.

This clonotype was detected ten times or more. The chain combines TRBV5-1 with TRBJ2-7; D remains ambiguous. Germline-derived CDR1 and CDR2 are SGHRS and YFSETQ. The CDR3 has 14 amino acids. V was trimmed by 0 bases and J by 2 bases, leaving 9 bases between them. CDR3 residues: CASSLAGPPYEQYF. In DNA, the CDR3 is TGCGCCAGCAGCTTGGCCGGGCCCCCCTACGAGCAGTACTTC.

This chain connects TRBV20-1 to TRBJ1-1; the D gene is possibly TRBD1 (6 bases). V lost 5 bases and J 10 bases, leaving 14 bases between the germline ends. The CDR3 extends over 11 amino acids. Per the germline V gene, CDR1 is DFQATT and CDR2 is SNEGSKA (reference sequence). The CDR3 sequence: CSAEGGRGAFF. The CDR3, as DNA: TGCAGTGCTGAGGGGGGGCGTGGAGCTTTCTTT.

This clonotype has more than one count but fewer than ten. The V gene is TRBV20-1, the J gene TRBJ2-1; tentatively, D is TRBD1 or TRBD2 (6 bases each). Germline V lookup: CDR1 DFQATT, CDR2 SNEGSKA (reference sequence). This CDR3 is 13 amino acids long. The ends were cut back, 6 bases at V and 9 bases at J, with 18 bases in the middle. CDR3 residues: CSAVITGRREQFF. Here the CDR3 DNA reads TGCAGTGCCGTAATCACAGGGAGGCGTGAGCAGTTCTTC.

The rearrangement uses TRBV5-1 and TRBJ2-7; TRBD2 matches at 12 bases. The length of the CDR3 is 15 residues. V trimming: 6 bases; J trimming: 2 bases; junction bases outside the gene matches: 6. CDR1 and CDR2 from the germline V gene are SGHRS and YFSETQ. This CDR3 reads CASTDGLAGTYEQYF. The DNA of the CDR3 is TGCGCCAGCACGGACGGACTAGCGGGAACCTACGAGCAGTACTTC.

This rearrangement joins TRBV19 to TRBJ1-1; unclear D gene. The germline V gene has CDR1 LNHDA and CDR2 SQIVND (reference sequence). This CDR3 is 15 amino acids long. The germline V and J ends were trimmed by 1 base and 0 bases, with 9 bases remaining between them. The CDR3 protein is CASSIGAGLNTEAFF. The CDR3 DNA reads TGTGCCAGTAGTATAGGGGCCGGATTGAACACTGAAGCTTTCTTT.

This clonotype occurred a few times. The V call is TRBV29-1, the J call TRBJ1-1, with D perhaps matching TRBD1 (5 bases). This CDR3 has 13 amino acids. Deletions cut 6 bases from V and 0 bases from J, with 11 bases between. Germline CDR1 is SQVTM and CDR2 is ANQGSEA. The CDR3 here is CSVQGTMNTEAFF. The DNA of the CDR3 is TGCAGCGTCCAGGGAACCATGAACACTGAAGCTTTCTTT.

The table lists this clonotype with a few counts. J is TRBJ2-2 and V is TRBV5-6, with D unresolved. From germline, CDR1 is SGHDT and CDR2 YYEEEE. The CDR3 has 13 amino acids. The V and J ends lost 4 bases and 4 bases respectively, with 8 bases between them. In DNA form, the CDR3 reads TGTGCCAGCAGCCTACAGTTCACCGGGGAGCTGTTTTTT. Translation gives CASSLQFTGELFF.

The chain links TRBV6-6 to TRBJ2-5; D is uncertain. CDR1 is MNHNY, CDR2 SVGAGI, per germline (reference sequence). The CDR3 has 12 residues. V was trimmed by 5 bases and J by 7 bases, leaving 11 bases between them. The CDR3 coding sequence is TGTGCCAGCAGTCCAGACGGTGGGACCCAGTACTTC. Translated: CASSPDGGTQYF.

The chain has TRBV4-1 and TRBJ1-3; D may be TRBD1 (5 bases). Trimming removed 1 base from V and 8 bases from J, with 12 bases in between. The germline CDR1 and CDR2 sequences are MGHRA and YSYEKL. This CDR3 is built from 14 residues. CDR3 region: CASSQVQGVDTIYF. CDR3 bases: TGCGCCAGCAGCCAAGTCCAGGGTGTGGACACCATATATTTT.

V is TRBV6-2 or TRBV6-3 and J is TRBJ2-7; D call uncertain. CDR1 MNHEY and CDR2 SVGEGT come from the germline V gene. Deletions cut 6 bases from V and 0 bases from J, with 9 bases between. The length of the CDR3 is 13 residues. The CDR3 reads CASRNWTSYEQYF. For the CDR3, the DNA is TGTGCCAGCAGGAACTGGACCTCCTACGAGCAGTACTTC.

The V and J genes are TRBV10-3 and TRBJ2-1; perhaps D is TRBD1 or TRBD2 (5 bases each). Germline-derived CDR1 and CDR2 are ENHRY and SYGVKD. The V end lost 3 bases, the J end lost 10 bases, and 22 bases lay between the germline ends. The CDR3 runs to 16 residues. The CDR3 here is CAISDPPGSGLREQFF. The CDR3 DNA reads TGTGCCATCAGTGACCCTCCGGGATCAGGGTTAAGGGAGCAGTTCTTC.

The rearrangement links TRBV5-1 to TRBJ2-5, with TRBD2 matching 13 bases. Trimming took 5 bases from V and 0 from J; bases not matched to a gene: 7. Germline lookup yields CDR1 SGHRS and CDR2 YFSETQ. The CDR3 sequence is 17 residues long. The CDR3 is CASRRTSGGLYQETQYF. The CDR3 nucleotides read TGCGCCAGCAGGAGGACTAGCGGGGGCCTGTACCAAGAGACCCAGTACTTC.

As DNA, the CDR3 is TGTGCCAGCAGTGACCAGCCTACCGGGGAGCTGTTTTTT. This gives the protein CASSDQPTGELFF. The V and J genes are TRBV6-4 and TRBJ2-2, with D hard to call. The length of the CDR3 is 13 residues. CDR1 and CDR2 (germline): MRHNA, SNTAGT. V was cut by 2 bases and J by 5 bases, with 6 bases left in between.

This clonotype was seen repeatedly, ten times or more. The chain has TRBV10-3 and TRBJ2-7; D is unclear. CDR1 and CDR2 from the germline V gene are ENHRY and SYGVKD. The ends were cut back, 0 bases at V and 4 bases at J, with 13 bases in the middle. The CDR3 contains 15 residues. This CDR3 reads CAISESRAGRYEQYF. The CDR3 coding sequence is TGTGCCATCAGTGAGTCTAGGGCTGGTAGGTACGAGCAGTACTTC.

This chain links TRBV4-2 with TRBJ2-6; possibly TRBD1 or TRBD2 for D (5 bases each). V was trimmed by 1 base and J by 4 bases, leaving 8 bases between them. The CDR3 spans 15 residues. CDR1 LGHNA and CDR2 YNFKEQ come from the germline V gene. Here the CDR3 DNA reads TGTGCCAGCAGCCAAGTAGGGACCGGGGCCAACGTCCTGACTTTC. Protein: CASSQVGTGANVLTF.

CDR3 in DNA: TGTGCCAGCAGCTTAGCTAAGCCACAAACCCGGCAGTTCTTC. This codes for CASSLAKPQTRQFF. The chain joins TRBV7-6 to TRBJ2-1, with unresolved D. This CDR3 comprises 14 residues. CDR1 SGHVS and CDR2 FNYEAQ come from the germline V gene. V was clipped by 0 bases and J by 12 bases, with 15 bases between them.

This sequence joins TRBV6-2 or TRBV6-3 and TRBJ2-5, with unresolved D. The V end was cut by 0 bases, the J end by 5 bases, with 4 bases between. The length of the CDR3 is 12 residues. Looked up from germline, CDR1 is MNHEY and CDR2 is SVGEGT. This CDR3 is CASSYSMETQYF. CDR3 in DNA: TGTGCCAGCAGTTACTCGATGGAGACCCAGTACTTC.

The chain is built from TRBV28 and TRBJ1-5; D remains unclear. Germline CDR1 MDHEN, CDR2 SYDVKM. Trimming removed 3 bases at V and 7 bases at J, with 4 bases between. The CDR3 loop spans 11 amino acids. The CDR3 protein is CASSFGQPQHF. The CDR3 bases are TGTGCCAGCAGTTTTGGGCAGCCCCAGCATTTT.

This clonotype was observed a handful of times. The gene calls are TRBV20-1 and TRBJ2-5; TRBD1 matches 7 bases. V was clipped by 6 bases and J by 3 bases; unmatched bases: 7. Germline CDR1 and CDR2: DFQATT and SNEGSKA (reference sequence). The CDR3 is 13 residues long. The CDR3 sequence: CSARRGREETQYF. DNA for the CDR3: TGCAGTGCAAGAAGGGGGCGGGAAGAGACCCAGTACTTC.

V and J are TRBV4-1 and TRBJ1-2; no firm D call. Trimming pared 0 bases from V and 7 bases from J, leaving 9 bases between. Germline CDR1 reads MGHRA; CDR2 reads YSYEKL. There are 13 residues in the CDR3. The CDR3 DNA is TGCGCCAGCAGCCAAGACCGAGATGGTGGCTACACCTTC. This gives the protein CASSQDRDGGYTF.